A single sample is the source of the 6 T cell receptor beta chains below, sequenced in a study of blood T cell repertoires in COVID-19. Clones were sequenced by immunoSEQ multiplex PCR, and TCRdb holds only the in-frame ones, with some missing. This sample carries 180,000 or so clones, almost 90% of them seen once, and the ten largest clones take 0.6% to 0.8%. The material sequenced was peripheral blood. The receptors were gathered from a man between 50 and 59 years old with acute or convalescent COVID-19.

The chain uses TRBV27 and TRBJ2-3, with D unclear. The CDR3 length is 16 residues. V dropped 2 bases and J dropped 1 base, with 13 bases sitting between them. Germline V gene sequence: CDR1 MNHEY, CDR2 SMNVEV (reference sequence). The CDR3 region is CASSLRQVVGTDTQYF. Written as DNA, the CDR3 is TGTGCCAGCAGTTTAAGGCAGGTTGTCGGCACAGATACGCAGTATTTT.

The V gene is TRBV7-2, the J gene TRBJ2-1; no definite D call. V shed 7 bases and J shed 0 bases, with 7 bases lying between them. Germline V CDR1 and CDR2: SGHTA, FQGNSA. The CDR3 loop spans 13 amino acids. The CDR3 DNA sequence: TGTGCCAGCACCCTGAGCTCCTACAATGAGCAGTTCTTC. Amino acids: CASTLSSYNEQFF.

This sequence joins TRBV13 and TRBJ2-3, with TRBD2 matching 9 bases. Trimming cost V 0 bases and J 2 bases; bases outside gene matches: 9. Germline CDR1 reads PRHDT; CDR2 reads FYEKMQ (reference sequence). The CDR3 sequence is 18 residues long. Here the CDR3 reads CASSLGLGLASSTDTQYF. The CDR3 bases are TGTGCCAGCAGCTTAGGGCTCGGACTAGCGTCGTCCACAGATACGCAGTATTTT.

The chain links TRBV11-2 to TRBJ2-1; 8 bases line up with TRBD1. CDR1 is SGHAT and CDR2 is FQNNGV in the germline V gene. With V trimmed by 3 bases and J by 7 bases, 11 bases remained unmatched. This CDR3 has 16 amino acids. CDR3 DNA sequence: TGTGCCAGCAGCTTCGTGGGAGACAGGGGACGGAATGAGCAGTTCTTC. Its protein product is CASSFVGDRGRNEQFF.

Comment on this clone: Germline is not matched at one junction end, which may reflect a read error. V gene TRBV4-3 combines with J gene TRBJ1-6; maybe TRBD1 (5 bases). This CDR3 has 14 amino acids. CDR1 and CDR2 (germline): LGHNA, YSLEER. The CDR3 DNA follows: TGCGCCAGCAGCCAAGATCGGGGGAATTCACCCCTCTACTTT. It yields the protein CASSQDRGNSPLYF.

This clone was counted once. The genes are TRBV7-9 and TRBJ2-1; D not certain. This CDR3 comprises 12 residues. Trimming took 3 bases from V and 8 from J, leaving 8 bases between them. CDR1 is SEHNR and CDR2 is FQNEAQ in the germline V gene (reference sequence). CDR3 nucleotide sequence: TGTGCCAGCAGCTTGCCGCGGCATGAGCAGTTCTTC. It translates to CASSLPRHEQFF. Variable domain in full (rest from reference TRBV7-9 and TRBJ2-1): DTGVSQNPRHKITKRGQNVTFRCDPISEHNRLYWYRQTLGQGPEFLTYFQNEAQLEKSRLLSDRFSAERPKGSFSTLEIQRTEQGDSAMYLCASSLPRHEQFFGPGTRLTVL.